What follows is one TCR beta chain and its context. Its antigen remains undetermined. No base qualities exist here, and no much larger clone lies one base off it. The data stem from a study of Ad26.COV2.S vaccination and SARS-CoV-2 variants (dated by TCRdb to about 2021). Turning to the overall study: Donors in the vaccine arm were drawn from COV1001, a phase I-IIa trial of Ad26.COV2.S in healthy adults that was multicentre, randomized, double-blind and placebo-controlled. Dosing of Ad26.COV2.S was intramuscular, at either 5x10^10 or 1x10^11 viral particles, delivered as one shot or as two shots spaced 56 days apart. The specificity and breadth of SARS-CoV-2-reactive T cell receptors after Ad26.COV2.S vaccination were assessed by TCRbeta repertoire sequencing. A total of around 32 samples were included in the TCR-sequenced set, comprising around 19 Ad26.COV2.S vaccine recipients, 5 placebo recipients and 8 SARS-CoV-2 convalescent individuals. Trial participants were randomized into five groups of five: low-dose or high-dose Ad26.COV2.S given once or twice, or placebo on both occasions. Investigators did not know the trial group allocation while performing experiments and assessing outcomes. The research as a whole found: The study was not powered for comparison of responses between vaccine doses or regimens. The authors noted that total T cell responses may have been underestimated by the TCR breadth and depth analyses. Substantial breadth of spike-specific CD8+ and CD4+ T cell responses was reported after vaccination. Vaccine and placebo recipients had comparable non-spike TCR breadth, which fits with the vaccine containing only spike. Spike-specific TCR breadth was higher in Ad26.COV2.S recipients than in placebo recipients (P = 0.0014).

The immunoSEQ Assay was the method used to sequence TCRbeta CDR3 regions. After extraction, genomic DNA underwent amplification by bias-controlled multiplex PCR, followed by high-throughput sequencing. The study's own analysis went as follows. Collapsing and filtering of sequences were performed to quantify the absolute abundance of each unique TCRbeta CDR3 region. Usable DNA was measured by amplifying reference genes present in all nucleated cells, and TCRbeta template counts were normalized to that usable DNA to estimate T cell fraction. Repertoire TCRs were annotated as SARS-CoV-2-specific by exact matching of V gene, CDR3 amino acid sequence and J gene to a known reactive TCR set. The reference SARS-CoV-2 TCR set was obtained from MIRA and was filtered for enrichment in COVID-19-positive ImmuneCODE repertoires, whereby public or cross-reactive TCRs were removed. Based on the MIRA antigens, annotated TCRs were further analysed at the level of specific ORF or position within ORF. Breadth was defined as the number of annotated unique rearrangements divided by the total number of unique productive rearrangements, and depth was defined as the summed frequency of the annotated unique rearrangements. Two-sided Wilcoxon rank-sum tests were used to compare TCR breadth between groups. TCRdb obtained this table from immuneACCESS and retained in-frame rearrangements with V and J assigned. These tables miss some clones; where compared with another copy, unresolved V genes account for less than half of the shortfall, and the remainder is unexplained. V and J calls and clone size are those listed in that table; D and trimming were worked out from the DNA. Here the sample has hundreds of thousands of clones; 86% occur a single time. About 11% of the sample rests with the top ten.

The sample's treatment or condition label is to be understood as: roughly 19 received Ad26.COV2.S at low or high dose, single or two shots; 5 received placebo; per-sample allocation not given. Repertoires of vaccine and placebo recipients were sequenced from samples collected on day 63 after the first injection. Cohort 1b enrolled 25 to 30 adults aged 18-55 years at a single site in Boston, USA, between 29 July and 7 August 2020. As a vaccine, Ad26.COV2.S was a replication-incompetent adenovirus type 26 vector that expressed a prefusion-stabilized SARS-CoV-2 spike protein derived from the original Wuhan strain. Via the germline V gene (reference sequence), CDR1 is MNHEY and CDR2 SMNVEV. From its cysteine to its phenylalanine, the CDR3 spans 20 amino acids. The DNA shown is the 60-base CDR3, in frame from base 1. Between the V and J ends, shortened by 4 bases and 0 bases respectively, the junction contains 22 bases.

This receptor was obtained from a person between 18 and 60 years old who received the Ad26.COV2.S COVID-19 vaccine or a placebo. Here the chain combines TRBV27 and TRBJ2-6; the D gene is perhaps TRBD2, on 5 matching bases. The sample was peripheral blood, taken in a trial of Ad26.COV2.S vaccine versus placebo. The DNA sequence is given as TGTGCCAGCAGTTACTGGGGAGCGATGCCCAAGAGCTCTGGGGCCAACGTCCTGACTTTC. It translates as CASSYWGAMPKSSGANVLTF.